This T cell receptor (beta chain) originates from a study of cytomegalovirus exposure and HLA in healthy donors. About the research overall: The approximately 120 validation repertoires matched the 666 first-cohort repertoires in platform, a later analysis reported.

On this clone: Its matching antigen is unknown.

Study results and caveats: The authors enumerated some 170 TCR beta chains as linked to cytomegalovirus.

The germline CDR1 and CDR2 sequences are MNHEY and SMNVEV (reference sequence). The CDR3 has 15 amino acids. Between the trimmed V and J ends, which lost 5 bases and 7 bases, there was a span of 17 bases. Some clones are missing from TCRdb's copy, which holds only in-frame ones; the method was immunoSEQ multiplex PCR. Of 65,000 or so clones in the sample, roughly 94% are singletons; the top ten hold 4.4%. The chain recombines TRBV27 with TRBJ1-4, with D possibly matching TRBD1 (6 bases). Sequencing was carried out using PBMCs. The clonotype originates from a man between 18 and 35 years old in good health and CMV-seropositive. CDR3 sequence reads: CASSPQGYDSEKLFF. CDR3 bases: TGTGCCAGCAGTCCCCAGGGGTATGATTCTGAAAAACTGTTTTTT.